Listed below are T cell receptor beta chains from one sample, sequenced in a study of T cells in Graves' hyperthyroidism and ophthalmopathy. MiXCR was run by TCRdb on the multiplex PCR reads, yielding one entry per CDR3 protein. The data show about 290,000 distinct CDR3 sequences, around a sixth seen once. The material sequenced was blood. Receptor source: a man aged 25-45 years with Graves' hyperthyroidism. Each CDR3 is given with its conserved first and last residue. The order of the fields is V gene, J gene, CDR3 protein.

>TRBV3-1|TRBJ2-1
CASSVSQEYNEQFF
>TRBV7-9|TRBJ2-1
CASTAGGNEQFF
>TRBV27|TRBJ2-1
CASSSTGGRINEQFF
>TRBV7-8|TRBJ2-3
CASSKGGLADADTQYF
>TRBV24-1|TRBJ2-7
CATSVLTGTGAYEQYF
>TRBV24-1|TRBJ2-2
CATSDQPVNTGELFF
>TRBV11-1|TRBJ2-5
CASSLGLRFEETQYF
>TRBV4-1|TRBJ2-7
CASSQAGNSYEQYF
>TRBV6-1|TRBJ2-7
CASSINTPGAITYEQYF
>TRBV3-1|TRBJ2-7
CASSPSGRDYEQYF
>TRBV27|TRBJ2-1
CASSLVRVNEQFF
>TRBV6-1|TRBJ2-1
CASSEDRNNEQFF
>TRBV7-9|TRBJ2-3
CASSFDRGLKYF
>TRBV5-1|TRBJ2-7
CASSSGLPYEQYF
>TRBV9|TRBJ1-3
CASSLQDFSGNTIYF
>TRBV11-3|TRBJ2-1
CASSLGTGQFF
>TRBV6-1|TRBJ2-7
CASSEMNRATYEQYF
>TRBV9|TRBJ1-2
CASSDTFGVFYGYTF
>TRBV20-1|TRBJ1-3
CSASSNGNTIYF
>TRBV10-1|TRBJ2-1
CASSRSGTGEQFF
>TRBV11-2|TRBJ2-5
CASSETSGTQTQYF
>TRBV28|TRBJ2-5
CASSLVGLDGTQYF
>TRBV13|TRBJ2-3
CASSDTPTDTQYF
>TRBV3-1|TRBJ2-1
CASSQVIRRSEYNEQFF
>TRBV20-1|TRBJ1-3
CSASSGAGNTIYF
>TRBV12-5|TRBJ2-3
CASGLSRDTQYF
>TRBV24-1|TRBJ2-5
CATSDSDGPYQETQYF
>TRBV4-1|TRBJ1-4
CASRRDMEKLFF
>TRBV5-1|TRBJ2-1
CASSLFSLAVSNEQFF
>TRBV11-2|TRBJ2-4
CASSQGRQNIQYF
>TRBV18|TRBJ1-1
CASSPRNGNTEAFF
>TRBV7-9|TRBJ2-7
CASSPGLAGIYEQYF
>TRBV18|TRBJ2-1
CASSPPAGGNNEQFF
>TRBV5-1|TRBJ1-4
CASSLNGIGATNEKLFF
>TRBV7-2|TRBJ2-2
CASSDPGQGLGELFF
>TRBV5-1|TRBJ2-4
CASSLEGNIQYF
>TRBV9|TRBJ2-3
CASSPLAGVGNTQYF
>TRBV5-1|TRBJ2-5
CASSTEGAWETQYF
>TRBV12-3/TRBV12-4|TRBJ2-5
CASSLERGEETQYF
>TRBV7-9|TRBJ2-5
CASSFRGSFGQETQYF
>TRBV6-1|TRBJ1-3
CASGASSGNTIYF
>TRBV2|TRBJ2-2
CASIRSLAGSANTGELFF
>TRBV29-1|TRBJ2-5
CSVVGTGGLETQYF